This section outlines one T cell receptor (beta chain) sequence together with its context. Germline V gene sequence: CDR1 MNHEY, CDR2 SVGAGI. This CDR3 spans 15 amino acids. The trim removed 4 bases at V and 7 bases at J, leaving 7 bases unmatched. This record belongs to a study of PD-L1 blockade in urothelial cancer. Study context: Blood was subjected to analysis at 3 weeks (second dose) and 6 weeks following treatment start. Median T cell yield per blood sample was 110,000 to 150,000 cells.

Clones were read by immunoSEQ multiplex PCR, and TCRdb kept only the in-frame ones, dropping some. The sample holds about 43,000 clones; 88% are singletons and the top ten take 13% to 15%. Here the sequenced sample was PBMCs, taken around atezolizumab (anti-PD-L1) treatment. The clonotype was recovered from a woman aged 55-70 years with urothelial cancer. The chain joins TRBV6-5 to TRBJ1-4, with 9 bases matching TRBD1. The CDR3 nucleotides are TGTGCCAGCAGTTCCCCGACAGGGGGGAGTGAAAAACTGTTTTTT. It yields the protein CASSSPTGGSEKLFF.